The clone carrying this T cell receptor beta chain was counted at least ten times. This record comes from a study of T cells after yellow fever vaccination. Study-level information: The fractions with low cell numbers were processed using SMART-Seq v4 Ultra Low Input.

The CDR3 contains 17 residues. V was clipped by 7 bases and J by 7 bases; unmatched bases: 16. CDR1 and CDR2 from the germline V gene are LNHNV and YYDKDF (reference sequence). TCR cDNA, made by 5'RACE template switching, carried an added universal primer site and UMIs. TCRdb reanalysed the 5' RACE reads using MiXCR and keeps one entry per CDR3 protein. The table has over 25,000 distinct CDR3 sequences, about 5.5% seen once. Study-level points and caveats: The presence of abundant clonotypes contaminating from the bulk population was possible in FACS-sorted repertoires. Reappearance after the booster was seen for most primary-vaccination clones, at 95% to 98% CD4 and about 90% CD8.

Source: PBMCs, either bulk or a sorted T-cell subset (CD4+, CD8+, memory, or dextramer-sorted; not recorded which), taken 15 days after the yellow fever booster vaccination. The chain joins TRBV15 to TRBJ2-2; 9 bases are shared with TRBD2. The origin of this receptor is a man aged 30 to 45 who received the YFV17D yellow fever vaccine. Written as DNA, the CDR3 is TGTGCCACCACTTCGAGGGGGCTAGCGGGAAGTGGCGGGGAGCTGTTTTTT. It specifies CATTSRGLAGSGGELFF.